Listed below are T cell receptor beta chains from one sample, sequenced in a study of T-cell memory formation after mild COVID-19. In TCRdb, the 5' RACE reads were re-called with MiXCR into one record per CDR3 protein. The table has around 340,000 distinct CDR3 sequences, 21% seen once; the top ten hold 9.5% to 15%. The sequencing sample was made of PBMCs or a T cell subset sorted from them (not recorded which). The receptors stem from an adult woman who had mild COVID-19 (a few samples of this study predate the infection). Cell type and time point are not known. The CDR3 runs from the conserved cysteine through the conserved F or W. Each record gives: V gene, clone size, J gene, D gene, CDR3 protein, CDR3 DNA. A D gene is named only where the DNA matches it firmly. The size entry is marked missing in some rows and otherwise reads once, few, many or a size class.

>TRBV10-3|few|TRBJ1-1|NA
CAIRKNQGSGTEAFF
TGTGCCATCAGGAAAAATCAGGGCTCGGGCACTGAAGCTTTCTTT
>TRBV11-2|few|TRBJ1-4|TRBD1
CASSYTGTVNEKLFF
TGTGCCAGCAGCTATACGGGGACAGTAAATGAAAAACTGTTTTTT
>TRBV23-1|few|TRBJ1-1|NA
CASSHSGTDTEAFF
TGCGCCAGCAGTCACTCCGGGACGGACACTGAAGCTTTCTTT
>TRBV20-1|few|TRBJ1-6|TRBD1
CSARTGGAYNSPLHF
TGCAGTGCCCGGACAGGTGGGGCCTATAATTCACCCCTCCACTTT
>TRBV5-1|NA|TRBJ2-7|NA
CASSITGTTYEQYF
TGCGCCAGCAGCATAACAGGTACCACCTACGAGCAGTACTTC
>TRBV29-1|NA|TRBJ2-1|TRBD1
CSVRQGASYNEQFF
TGCAGCGTACGACAGGGGGCCTCCTACAATGAGCAGTTCTTC
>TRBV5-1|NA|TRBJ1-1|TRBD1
CASSEGQGTTEAFF
TGCGCCAGCAGCGAGGGACAGGGTACGACTGAAGCTTTCTTT
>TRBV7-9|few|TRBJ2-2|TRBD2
CASSDPGLAGHTGELFF
TGTGCCAGCAGCGACCCTGGACTAGCGGGACACACCGGGGAGCTGTTTTTT
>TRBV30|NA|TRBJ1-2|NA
CAWSDGLHNYGYTF
TGTGCCTGGAGTGACGGACTCCATAACTATGGCTACACCTTC
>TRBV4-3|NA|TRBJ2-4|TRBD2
CASSPEGRDIQYF
TGCGCCAGCAGCCCCGAAGGGAGGGACATTCAGTACTTC
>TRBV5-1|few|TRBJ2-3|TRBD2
CASSARLAGGSDTQYF
TGCGCCAGCAGCGCCCGACTAGCGGGAGGTTCAGATACGCAGTATTTT
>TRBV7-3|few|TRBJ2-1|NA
CASSSTPSYAPFF
TGTGCCAGCAGCTCCACTCCTAGTTACGCCCCGTTCTTC
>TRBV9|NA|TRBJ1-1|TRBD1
CASSDQGGGTEAFF
TGTGCCAGCAGCGACCAGGGGGGTGGAACTGAAGCTTTCTTT